The 5 T cell receptor beta chains below come from one sample, sequenced in a study of T-cell memory formation after mild COVID-19. A single record per CDR3 protein comes from TCRdb applying MiXCR to the 5' RACE reads. Of about 130,000 distinct CDR3 sequences in the sample, over 15% were seen once. Sequenced material: PBMCs or a T cell subset sorted from them (not recorded which). These receptors originate from a man between 18 and 35 years old who had mild COVID-19 (a few samples of this study predate the infection). Cell type and time point are not known.

The chain is built from TRBV20-1 and TRBJ2-5; no clear D gene. Germline V gene data show CDR1 as DFQATT and CDR2 as SNEGSKA (reference sequence). The CDR3 is 11 residues long. With 4 bases removed from V and 6 bases from J, the gap between germline ends came to 9 bases. The CDR3 coding sequence is TGCAGTGCTACGGGCCACCAGACCCAGTACTTC. Amino acid sequence: CSATGHQTQYF.

This clonotype has just a few counts. The chain has TRBV10-3 and TRBJ2-4; D is undetermined. The CDR3 consists of 15 residues. Germline V gene sequence: CDR1 ENHRY, CDR2 SYGVKD. The V end was cut by 3 bases, the J end by 2 bases, with 11 bases between. CDR3: CAISESGSTKNIQYF. Written as DNA, the CDR3 is TGTGCCATCAGTGAATCGGGCAGTACCAAAAACATTCAGTACTTC.

The chain couples TRBV11-2 to TRBJ2-5; the D is unclear. The V gene lost 4 bases and the J gene lost 1 base, with 4 bases spanning the gap. The CDR3 is 12 amino acids. CDR1 and CDR2 from the germline V gene are SGHAT and FQNNGV. The CDR3: CASSWVQETQYF. CDR3 DNA sequence: TGTGCCAGCAGCTGGGTCCAAGAGACCCAGTACTTC. The full variable domain, in which reference TRBV11-2 and TRBJ2-5 provide the parts outside the CDR3, is EAGVAQSPRYKIIEKRQSVAFWCNPISGHATLYWYQQILGQGPKLLIQFQNNGVVDDSQLPKDRFSAERLKGVDSTLKIQPAKLEDSAVYLCASSWVQETQYFGPGTRLLVL.

This clonotype showed up just a few times. This chain connects TRBV5-1 to TRBJ2-1, with 7 bases fitting TRBD1. V trimming: 3 bases; J trimming: 7 bases; junction bases outside the gene matches: 4. The germline gives CDR1 SGHRS, CDR2 YFSETQ. The CDR3 covers 13 residues. CDR3 region: CASSSYRGNEQFF. The DNA of the CDR3 is TGCGCCAGCAGCTCCTACAGGGGAAATGAGCAGTTCTTC.

The chain combines TRBV5-1 with TRBJ1-1; 9 bases fit TRBD1. This CDR3 spans 14 amino acids. Germline V gene data show CDR1 as SGHRS and CDR2 as YFSETQ. V shed 2 bases, J shed 5 bases, and the junction held 4 bases outside the gene matches. The CDR3 loop reads CASSLRTGATEAFF. The DNA of the CDR3 is TGCGCCAGCAGCTTACGGACAGGGGCGACTGAAGCTTTCTTT.